This TCR beta chain was captured by sequencing in a study of blood T cell repertoires in COVID-19. The CDR3 contains 15 residues. Germline V CDR1 and CDR2: LGHNA, YSLEER. V dropped 1 base and J dropped 0 bases, with 9 bases sitting between them. Only in-frame clones appear in the TCRdb table, and some are missing; sequencing was by immunoSEQ multiplex PCR. The table includes approximately 260,000 clones, around four fifths detected once. The sequence came from a man under 40 with acute COVID-19. Specimen: PBMCs or T cells enriched from blood (not recorded which). The J gene is TRBJ1-2, the V gene TRBV4-3; D not certain. The CDR3 sequence: CASSQVSVPNYGYTF. DNA for the CDR3: TGCGCCAGCAGCCAAGTGTCAGTCCCTAACTATGGCTACACCTTC.